What follows are 23 T cell receptor beta chains derived from one specimen sequenced in a study of T-cell memory formation after mild COVID-19. TCRdb ran MiXCR on the 5' RACE reads and lists one entry per CDR3 protein. The table includes hundreds of thousands of distinct CDR3 sequences, approximately 15% detected once. The sequenced sample consisted of PBMCs or a T cell subset sorted from them (not recorded which). These receptors originate from a man younger than 35 who had mild COVID-19 (a few samples of this study predate the infection). Cell type and time point are not known.

V usage is TRBV2 and J usage is TRBJ1-2; 9 nucleotides align to TRBD1. The germline V gene encodes CDR1 SNHLY and CDR2 FYNNEI. This CDR3 spans 15 amino acids. The V and J ends lost 5 bases and 1 base, in that order; junction bases with no gene match: 5. As DNA, the CDR3 is TGTGCCAGCAGTATGACAGGGGGACTTAACTATGGCTACACCTTC. It is translated as CASSMTGGLNYGYTF.

In its sample, this clonotype was seen a few times. A read error may produce the germline difference seen at one junction end. The chain carries TRBV10-3 and TRBJ2-1; 8 positions agree with TRBD1. The CDR3 extends over 15 amino acids. From germline, CDR1 is ENHRY and CDR2 SYGVKD. CDR3 in amino acids: CAIGQTGEAYDEQFF. The CDR3 DNA reads as TGTGCCATCGGTCAGACAGGGGAGGCCTACGATGAGCAGTTCTTC.

This chain uses TRBV6-6 with TRBJ2-7; D gene uncertain. V lost 5 bases, J lost 0 bases, and 17 bases lay in between. Germline CDR1 is MNHNY and CDR2 is SVGAGI (reference sequence). CDR3 length: 16 amino acids. Here the CDR3 reads CASSPSPPAFSYEQYV. The DNA for the CDR3 is TGTGCCAGCAGTCCCTCTCCACCTGCTTTCTCCTACGAGCAGTACGTC.

This clonotype was recorded a few times. The CDR3 loop reads CASSSRGVAGGKNIQYF. DNA for the CDR3: TGCGCCAGCAGCTCCCGAGGGGTCGCAGGGGGCAAAAACATTCAGTACTTC. This chain uses TRBV5-1 with TRBJ2-4; 7 bases are a match to TRBD1. The germline V gene encodes CDR1 SGHRS and CDR2 YFSETQ. V trimming: 3 bases; J trimming: 3 bases; junction bases outside the gene matches: 12. CDR3 length: 17 amino acids. Filled out from reference TRBV5-1 and TRBJ2-4, the complete variable domain reads KAGVTQTPRYLIKTRGQQVTLSCSPISGHRSVSWYQQTPGQGLQFLFEYFSETQRNKGNFPGRFSGRQFSNSRSEMNVSTLELGDSALYLCASSSRGVAGGKNIQYFGAGTRLSVL.

The CDR3 is CASSSGRHLNSPLHF. The CDR3 DNA sequence: TGTGCCAGCAGCTCTGGGCGACACCTTAATTCACCCCTCCACTTT. This chain connects TRBV7-9 to TRBJ1-6; D is ambiguous. Looked up from germline, CDR1 is SEHNR and CDR2 is FQNEAQ (reference sequence). CDR3 length equals 15 residues. V was shortened by 4 bases and J by 6 bases, with 13 bases between the two germline ends. The whole variable domain, filled in from reference TRBV7-9 and TRBJ1-6, reads DTGVSQNPRHKITKRGQNVTFRCDPISEHNRLYWYRQTLGQGPEFLTYFQNEAQLEKSRLLSDRFSAERPKGSFSTLEIQRTEQGDSAMYLCASSSGRHLNSPLHFGNGTRLTVT.

The sample holds a few counts of this clonotype. V and J are TRBV6-5 and TRBJ2-5; D not certain. Germline V lookup: CDR1 MNHEY, CDR2 SVGAGI. With 2 bases removed from V and 4 bases from J, the gap between germline ends came to 11 bases. The CDR3 is 14 amino acids. The CDR3 sequence: CASSYGVATETQYF. The DNA of the CDR3 is TGTGCCAGCAGTTACGGGGTGGCTACAGAGACCCAGTACTTC.

At least ten counts were recorded for this clonotype. The V gene is TRBV6-2 or TRBV6-3, the J gene TRBJ2-7; TRBD1 is a possible D gene (5 bases). Germline loops: CDR1 MNHEY, CDR2 SVGEGT. The germline V and J ends were trimmed by 6 bases and 2 bases, with 11 bases remaining between them. The CDR3 is 13 amino acids. The CDR3 bases are TGTGCCAGCAGGCCCCCGGACACCTACGAGCAGTACGTC. It encodes CASRPPDTYEQYV.

This clonotype turned up a few times. V and J are TRBV28 and TRBJ1-2; possibly TRBD1 for D (6 bases). V dropped 9 bases and J dropped 8 bases, with 22 bases sitting between them. Germline CDR1 and CDR2: MDHEN and SYDVKM. There are 14 residues in the CDR3. DNA for the CDR3: TGTGCCAGTAGAACCCACAGGGAGGGCTTCGGCTACACCTTC. Its translation is CASRTHREGFGYTF.

This clonotype appeared a few times. The V and J genes are TRBV3-1 and TRBJ2-3; weak D call: TRBD2 (7 bases). The CDR3 sequence is 15 residues long. V shed 2 bases and J shed 6 bases, with 15 bases lying between them. Germline values: CDR1 LGHDT, CDR2 YNNKEL (reference sequence). The DNA for the CDR3 is TGTGCCAGCAGCCAAAGGTGGGGGGGCCAGGATACGCAGTATTTT. This translates into CASSQRWGGQDTQYF.

This clonotype showed up just a few times. The chain recombines TRBV6-2 or TRBV6-3 with TRBJ2-1; 7 nucleotides agree with TRBD1. V shed 5 bases and J 0 bases; nucleotides not matched to a gene: 7. In germline, CDR1 is MNHEY, CDR2 SVGEGT. This CDR3 is built from 16 residues. CDR3 residues: CASSPDREGSYNEQFF. CDR3 DNA: TGTGCCAGCAGTCCCGACAGGGAAGGCTCCTACAATGAGCAGTTCTTC.

The sample holds a few counts of this clonotype. The chain combines TRBV6-5 with TRBJ2-7; 7 bases map to TRBD1. Germline V gene data show CDR1 as MNHEY and CDR2 as SVGAGI. V shed 2 bases, J shed 3 bases, and the junction held 4 bases outside the gene matches. The CDR3 runs to 14 residues. In DNA, the CDR3 is TGTGCCAGCAGTTACAACCGGGACAGCTACGAGCAGTACTTC. This encodes CASSYNRDSYEQYF.

This clonotype has a count of ten or more. The V and J genes are TRBV4-3 and TRBJ2-1; D may be TRBD1 (5 bases). The CDR3 is made up of 13 amino acids. Trimming took 0 bases from V and 10 from J, leaving 10 bases between them. Germline values: CDR1 LGHNA, CDR2 YSLEER. CDR3 sequence: CASSQEGRVEQFF. The CDR3, as DNA: TGCGCCAGCAGCCAAGAGGGGCGCGTAGAGCAGTTCTTC.

The CDR3, as DNA: TGCGCCAGCAGCTCGTCGAGGGGGGGCCGAACTAATGAAAAACTGTTTTTT. Its translation: CASSSSRGGRTNEKLFF. V is TRBV4-3 and J is TRBJ1-4; a possible D gene is TRBD1 (6 bases). The V gene lost 5 bases and the J gene lost 1 base, with 17 bases spanning the gap. The germline V gene encodes CDR1 LGHNA and CDR2 YSLEER. The CDR3 runs 17 residues.

The chain joins TRBV7-9 to TRBJ2-7; 7 bases are shared with TRBD1. Germline V gene lookup returns CDR1 SEHNR and CDR2 FQNEAQ (reference sequence). The V segment lost 6 bases and the J segment 6 bases; nucleotides outside the gene matches: 5. CDR3 size: 12 residues. CDR3 loop: CASRTGQAEQYF. As DNA, the CDR3 is TGTGCCAGCAGAACAGGACAGGCCGAGCAGTACTTC.

CDR3 sequence reads: CASSYSSGRGTKNIQYF. In nucleotides, the CDR3 is TGTGCCAGCAGTTACTCGTCGGGCAGGGGAACCAAAAACATTCAGTACTTC. The chain links TRBV6-2 or TRBV6-3 to TRBJ2-4; possible D gene TRBD1, 6 bases. The CDR3 contains 17 residues. Germline loops: CDR1 MNHEY, CDR2 SVGEGT. V lost 0 bases and J 2 bases, leaving 14 bases between the germline ends.

CDR3 sequence: CASTRLGEAFF. CDR3 nucleotides: TGTGCCAGCACCCGTCTCGGTGAAGCTTTCTTT. This sequence joins TRBV7-9 and TRBJ1-1; D unresolved. The CDR3 consists of 11 residues. CDR1 and CDR2 (germline): SEHNR, FQNEAQ (reference sequence). Trimming cost V 7 bases and J 7 bases, with 10 bases left between them. Complete variable domain (other parts from reference TRBV7-9 and TRBJ1-1): DTGVSQNPRHKITKRGQNVTFRCDPISEHNRLYWYRQTLGQGPEFLTYFQNEAQLEKSRLLSDRFSAERPKGSFSTLEIQRTEQGDSAMYLCASTRLGEAFFGQGTRLTVV.

The sample holds a few counts of this clonotype. The chain joins TRBV12-3 or TRBV12-4 to TRBJ2-3; a weak D match, TRBD1 (5 bases). The CDR3 has 15 amino acids. With 3 bases removed from V and 4 bases from J, the gap between germline ends came to 14 bases. DNA for the CDR3: TGTGCCAGCAGTTTGGTGACTGGGGCGGCAGATACGCAGTATTTT. This translates into CASSLVTGAADTQYF.

This CDR3 reads CASSRGDRGLTDTQYF. Here the CDR3 DNA reads TGCGCCAGCAGCCGAGGAGACAGGGGGCTAACAGATACGCAGTATTTT. The V and J genes are TRBV5-1 and TRBJ2-3, with TRBD1 matching over 10 bases. Germline CDR1 is SGHRS and CDR2 is YFSETQ. This CDR3 is 16 amino acids long. The J segment lost 3 bases and the V segment lost 4 bases, leaving 8 bases of the junction unmatched.

This clonotype has a handful of counts. The chain has TRBV23-1 and TRBJ2-7, with D uncertain. TRBV23-1 is noted as an ORF with a role that remains uncertain. The CDR3 runs 16 residues. The V and J ends lost 0 bases and 6 bases respectively, with 18 bases between them. The DNA for the CDR3 is TGCGCCAGCAGTCAATCAAAGGCTTGGCGACGCTGCGAGCAGTACTTC. Translating gives CASSQSKAWRRCEQYF.

This clonotype was counted between two and nine times. The chain has TRBV5-1 and TRBJ2-7; a weak D match, TRBD2 (6 bases). The germline V and J ends were trimmed by 0 bases and 4 bases, with 11 bases remaining between them. Germline V lookup: CDR1 SGHRS, CDR2 YFSETQ. This CDR3 contains 14 residues. The CDR3 DNA is TGCGCCAGCAGCTTGGGAACGGCGGGGTACGAGCAGTACTTC. It encodes CASSLGTAGYEQYF.

This clonotype was recorded a few times. The chain recombines TRBV2 with TRBJ2-3; 10 bases match TRBD2. The V segment lost 8 bases and the J segment 4 bases; nucleotides outside the gene matches: 3. The CDR3 length is 13 residues. Germline loops: CDR1 SNHLY, CDR2 FYNNEI. The CDR3 DNA reads as TGTGCCAGCCGGACTAGCGGAGCAGATACGCAGTATTTT. Its translation is CASRTSGADTQYF.

This clonotype appeared many times. The chain combines TRBV27 with TRBJ1-4, with TRBD1 identical over 9 bases. Germline trimming cut 6 bases from V and 10 bases from J; bases unmatched to any gene: 12. The CDR3 contains 15 residues. CDR1 is MNHEY, CDR2 SMNVEV, per germline (reference sequence). Here the CDR3 DNA reads TGTGCCAGCAGACCTACCGGGACAGGGAGAGGAAAACTGTTTTTT. It encodes CASRPTGTGRGKLFF. Full variable domain (rest looked up from reference TRBV27 and TRBJ1-4): EAQVTQNPRYLITVTGKKLTVTCSQNMNHEYMSWYRQDPGLGLRQIYYSMNVEVTDKGDVPEGYKVSRKEKRNFPLILESPSPNQTSLYFCASRPTGTGRGKLFFGSGTQLSVL.

This clonotype showed up just a few times. The chain joins TRBV14 to TRBJ2-1, with 7 bases lining up with TRBD1. The germline CDR1 and CDR2 sequences are SGHDN and FVKESK. The CDR3 is made up of 15 amino acids. V was clipped by 1 base and J by 6 bases; unmatched bases: 6. The DNA for the CDR3 is TGTGCCAGCAGCCAAGTGGCGACAGGGAGCAATGAGCAGTTCTTC. Amino acids: CASSQVATGSNEQFF.